The 2 T cell receptor beta chains listed next were all sequenced from one sample in a study of T cells expressing NK-cell markers. TCRdb re-analyzed the 5' RACE reads; it lists each CDR3 protein once, without DNA. There are 140,000 or so distinct CDR3 sequences in the sample, with roughly an eighth held by the top ten. Sequenced material: blood T cells: a sorted CD56 or NKG2C T cell subset, CD4+ or CD8+ T cells, or bulk PBMC T cells (not recorded which). These receptors all come from a young man in good health.

This rearrangement joins TRBV10-3 to TRBJ2-7. Germline V gene lookup returns CDR1 ENHRY and CDR2 SYGVKD. The CDR3 has 14 residues. CDR3 protein: CAISERTAIYEQYF.

The chain employs TRBV6-2 or TRBV6-3 and TRBJ2-1. In germline, CDR1 is MNHEY, CDR2 SVGEGT. This CDR3 has 18 residues. CDR3: CASSNQVSADASYNEQFF.